This T cell receptor (beta chain) was retrieved from a study of CD8+ T cells in alopecia areata. As the sequencing template, cDNA was produced by extracting RNA and reverse transcribing it. Assay: immunoSEQ multiplex PCR; the TCRdb copy retains only in-frame clones and omits some. The sample lists over 120,000 clones, approximately 49% occurring once. CDR1 is SQVTM and CDR2 is ANQGSEA in the germline V gene. The V gene lost 3 bases and the J gene lost 2 bases, with 7 bases spanning the gap. The CDR3 covers 12 residues. The TCR originated in a human donor with alopecia areata. The sample consisted of CD4+ T cells sorted from blood, taken at week 0. The gene calls are TRBV29-1 and TRBJ2-5, with D hard to call. The CDR3 nucleotides are TGCAGCGTTGAGACGAGACAAGAGACCCAGTACTTC. It codes for CSVETRQETQYF.